Each of the 11 T cell receptor beta chains below was sequenced from the same sample in a study of OX40 agonist ivuxolimab in advanced cancers. Clones were sequenced by immunoSEQ multiplex PCR, and TCRdb holds only the in-frame ones, with some missing. The sample shows roughly 29,000 clones, over 90% of them seen only once. The sample in question was CD4+ or CD8+ T cells sorted from blood, obtained in a trial of the OX40 agonist ivuxolimab. All receptors come from an adult with an advanced solid tumor such as melanoma, head and neck, liver or kidney cancer.

The chain recombines TRBV11-2 with TRBJ1-2; 7 bases are shared with TRBD1. This CDR3 has 17 residues. Trimming cost V 3 bases and J 2 bases; bases outside gene matches: 12. CDR1 is SGHAT, CDR2 FQNNGV, per germline. The CDR3 loop reads CASSFRGGGQTNYGYTF. The CDR3 DNA is TGTGCCAGCAGCTTCCGCGGGGGGGGACAGACAAACTATGGCTACACCTTC.

The chain has TRBV6-5 and TRBJ1-4; a weak D match, TRBD1 (5 bases). V was pared by 7 bases and J by 2 bases, with 11 bases between. The CDR3 length is 14 residues. From germline, CDR1 is MNHEY and CDR2 SVGAGI. In DNA, the CDR3 is TGTGCCAGCACCCCCCGGGGCACTAATGAAAAACTGTTTTTT. It is translated as CASTPRGTNEKLFF.

This clone was picked up one time. This chain uses TRBV11-2 with TRBJ2-7; no clear D. This CDR3 spans 14 amino acids. Germline V gene lookup returns CDR1 SGHAT and CDR2 FQNNGV. Deletions cut 1 base from V and 3 bases from J, with 10 bases between. CDR3 sequence: CASSLVGSRYEQYF. CDR3 bases: TGTGCCAGCAGCTTAGTCGGTTCCCGCTACGAGCAGTACTTC.

The chain employs TRBV6-5 and TRBJ2-1; D uncertain. Trimming removed 2 bases at V and 7 bases at J, with 9 bases between. Looked up from germline, CDR1 is MNHEY and CDR2 is SVGAGI. The CDR3 length is 13 residues. The CDR3 loop reads CASSYGKTNEQFF. The CDR3 bases are TGTGCCAGCAGTTACGGAAAGACTAATGAGCAGTTCTTC.

The gene calls are TRBV11-2 and TRBJ2-1, with 9 positions matching TRBD2. The CDR3 consists of 16 residues. Germline lookup yields CDR1 SGHAT and CDR2 FQNNGV. V lost 3 bases and J lost 8; bases outside the gene matches: 11. CDR3 in DNA: TGTGCCAGCAGCTTCCCCGCTAGCGGGGTAATTGATGAGCAGTTCTTC. Amino acids: CASSFPASGVIDEQFF. Full variable domain (rest looked up from reference TRBV11-2 and TRBJ2-1): EAGVAQSPRYKIIEKRQSVAFWCNPISGHATLYWYQQILGQGPKLLIQFQNNGVVDDSQLPKDRFSAERLKGVDSTLKIQPAKLEDSAVYLCASSFPASGVIDEQFFGPGTRLTVL.

This clone has a handful of counts. The genes are TRBV7-6 and TRBJ2-7; 7 bases line up with TRBD1. J gave up 6 bases and V 4 bases, and 3 bases lay outside the gene matches. This CDR3 contains 12 residues. Germline V gives CDR1 SGHVS, CDR2 FNYEAQ. CDR3: CASSSQGVEQYF. The CDR3 DNA reads TGTGCCAGCAGCTCTCAGGGGGTCGAGCAGTACTTC.

The V and J genes are TRBV7-2 and TRBJ2-7, with D maybe TRBD1 (6 bases). Trimming took 1 base from V and 3 from J, leaving 25 bases between them. Germline loops: CDR1 SGHTA, CDR2 FQGNSA. This CDR3 is 19 amino acids long. The CDR3 coding sequence is TGTGCCAGCAGCTTAGGAAGAGGACAAGGGGGTTTTCGGGGCTACGAGCAGTACTTC. Its translation is CASSLGRGQGGFRGYEQYF. The full variable domain, its missing parts supplied by reference TRBV7-2 and TRBJ2-7, is GAGVSQSPSNKVTEKGKDVELRCDPISGHTALYWYRQSLGQGLEFLIYFQGNSAPDKSGLPSDRFSAERTGGSVSTLTIQRTQQEDSAVYLCASSLGRGQGGFRGYEQYFGPGTRLTVT.

The chain recombines TRBV6-5 with TRBJ2-7, with TRBD2 as a possible D gene (5 bases). V lost 7 bases to trimming and J lost 3 bases, with 16 bases between them. The germline V gene has CDR1 MNHEY and CDR2 SVGAGI. This CDR3 is built from 14 residues. Written as DNA, the CDR3 is TGTGCCAGCACTTGGGAGAGCGCCAGCTACGAGCAGTACTTC. This gives the protein CASTWESASYEQYF.

The rearrangement links TRBV7-9 to TRBJ2-2, with D possibly TRBD2 on 5 matching bases. Germline lookup yields CDR1 SEHNR and CDR2 FQNEAQ (reference sequence). Trimming cost V 3 bases and J 5 bases, with 19 bases left between them. The CDR3 runs 17 residues. The CDR3 loop is CASSFYMGVGQTGELFF. The DNA for the CDR3 is TGTGCCAGCAGCTTCTACATGGGAGTTGGCCAGACCGGGGAGCTGTTTTTT.

The V call is TRBV20-1, the J call TRBJ1-6; a weak D match, TRBD1 (5 bases). Germline-derived CDR1 and CDR2 are DFQATT and SNEGSKA (reference sequence). Deletions cut 6 bases from V and 9 bases from J, with 6 bases between. This CDR3 contains 10 residues. CDR3 residues: CSAGGSPLHF. CDR3 bases: TGCAGTGCCGGGGGTTCACCCCTCCACTTT.

The V gene is TRBV6-8, the J gene TRBJ2-7, with D hard to call. Trimming removed 5 bases from V and 3 bases from J, with 5 bases in between. This CDR3 is built from 11 residues. Per germline, CDR1 MNHGY and CDR2 SAAAGT. For the CDR3, the DNA is TGTGCCAGCAGTGACAACTACGAGCAGTACTTC. It encodes CASSDNYEQYF.